This TCR beta chain appears in the sequencing data of a study of radiotherapy plus CTLA-4 blockade in lung cancer (dated by TCRdb to 2016 to 2018). Regarding the research as a whole: Among the enrolled patients, about 19% had an objective response, and 25% to 40% reached disease control.

About this clone: Its specific antigen is unknown. Base qualities are missing; no much larger clone stands one base away.

Receptor amplification or capture employed the immunoSEQ multiplex PCR assay. TCRdb obtained this table from immuneACCESS and retained in-frame rearrangements with V and J assigned. These tables miss some clones; where compared with another copy, unresolved V genes account for less than half of the shortfall, and the remainder is unexplained. The sample contains 50,000 to 70,000 clones, around four fifths of them found a single time. Jointly, the top ten make up under 7% of the sample. On the study overall, not on this receptor specifically: The strongest predictors of response were reported to be early dynamic shifts in blood T cell clones along with a rise in serum interferon-beta following radiation. TCR clones derived from tumors expanded in peripheral blood after treatment with radiotherapy and ipilimumab.

Focal radiation therapy combined with CTLA-4 blockade (ipilimumab) was tested in patients with chemo-refractory metastatic non-small-cell lung cancer. Sample: peripheral blood, taken from a patient treated with radiotherapy plus ipilimumab. The source of this sequence is a human donor with non-small cell lung cancer whose response to radiotherapy plus ipilimumab could not be evaluated.

The CDR3 amino acid sequence is: CASSPPNQPQHF. The sequenced DNA is TGTGCCAGCTCACCCCCAAATCAGCCCCAGCATTTT. The chain employs TRBV18 and TRBJ1-5; the D gene is unclear. Taken from cysteine to phenylalanine, the CDR3 has 12 residues. The entry retains the CDR3 DNA only, 36 bases that are in frame from base 1. The V end loses 3 bases and the J end loses 4 bases, and a stretch of 4 bases separates them. The germline V gene supplies CDR1 KGHSH and CDR2 LQKENI.